This entry describes one TCR beta chain. What it recognizes is unknown. Germline CDR1 DFQATT, CDR2 SNEGSKA (reference sequence). This CDR3 is 15 amino acids long. Trimming at V came to 0 bases and at J to 8 bases, leaving 6 bases not matched to a gene. Oncomine TCR Beta short-read sequencing was applied to DNA from cultured CD4+ T cells. TCRdb fed the PCR reads into MiXCR, producing one record per CDR3 protein. The sample shows 20,000 to 25,000 distinct CDR3 sequences, 43% of them seen only once. This sample's time point: late sampling 161 to 241 days after vaccination in three convalescent patients. Specified treatment: approximately 9-day PBMC culture with coronavirus spike peptide pools or control peptides (ViraFEST assay). The sample comes from a study of vaccination and CD4 T cells after COVID-19. Background on the study: Overlapping peptides covering the spike proteins of SARS-CoV-2, HCoV-NL63, HCoV-OC43 and HCoV-229E were added to stimulate cells.

This rearrangement joins TRBV20-1 to TRBJ2-1; TRBD2 matches at 11 bases. This specimen was CD4+ T cells from blood, cultured in vitro, taken about 7 months after SARS-CoV-2 vaccination. This receptor was taken from a human donor who had recovered from COVID-19. The DNA of the CDR3 is TGCAGTGCTAGAGATCCGCTAGCGGGAGGTCATGAGCAGTTCTTC. This sequence encodes CSARDPLAGGHEQFF.